This T cell receptor (beta chain) came from a study of shared clonotypes between healthy human individuals. This CDR3 is 11 amino acids long. Germline V gene data show CDR1 as PRHDT and CDR2 as FYEKMQ (reference sequence). Trimming left V 3 bases short and J 6 bases short, with 3 bases between. The test was conducted at deep level. Profiling relied on immunoSEQ multiplex PCR, and the TCRdb table lists in-frame clones only, not all of them. In the table there are about 730,000 clones, 55% to 75% of which are singletons. Notes on the study in general: Generation probabilities of non-shared clonotypes were lower (relative to those shared by all four donors). Relative to memory subsets, naive subsets generally showed larger estimated richness. Clonotypes that were shared across four donors made up around 5% of naive CD4 clonotypes.

In the case of this clone: As yet, its antigen is unknown.

What was sequenced was memory CD4+ T cells sorted from blood. As to subset: CD45RA-negative fraction. The receptor's source is a woman aged 30 to 39 in good health. The chain couples TRBV13 to TRBJ1-3; D not certain. The CDR3 nucleotides are TGTGCCAGCAGCTTTTTAAACACCATATATTTT. It translates to CASSFLNTIYF.